Each of the 7 T cell receptor beta chains below was sequenced from the same sample in a study of blood T cell repertoires in COVID-19. Sequencing was performed with immunoSEQ multiplex PCR; in TCRdb, only in-frame clones are kept and a portion is missing. This table holds roughly 200,000 clones, about 88% found once. Sequencing was done on a sample of PBMCs or T cells enriched from blood (not recorded which). The receptors here all came from a woman aged 40 to 55 in a cohort exposed to, infected with or recovered from COVID-19 (not recorded which).

This rearrangement joins TRBV24-1 to TRBJ1-1, with TRBD1 matching 9 bases. The CDR3 has 17 amino acids. Germline CDR1 and CDR2: KGHDR and SFDVKD. V lost 3 bases to trimming and J lost 2 bases; unmatched junction nucleotides: 9. CDR3 DNA: TGTGCCACCAGTGATCCCGACCCGGGACAGGGTAACACTGAAGCTTTCTTT. It codes for CATSDPDPGQGNTEAFF.

The chain joins TRBV6-2 or TRBV6-3 to TRBJ2-7, with 7 positions matching TRBD2. J was trimmed by 3 bases and V by 0 bases; bases with no gene match: 11. The CDR3 extends over 17 amino acids. Germline loops: CDR1 MNHEY, CDR2 SVGEGT. CDR3 region: CASSYSMLPSGNYEQYF. The CDR3 bases are TGTGCCAGCAGTTACTCGATGTTACCTAGCGGAAACTACGAGCAGTACTTC.

V gene TRBV18 combines with J gene TRBJ1-6; D is perhaps TRBD1 (6 bases). Between the trimmed V and J ends, which lost 2 bases and 1 base, there was a span of 12 bases. Germline V CDR1 and CDR2: KGHSH, LQKENI. The CDR3 loop spans 17 amino acids. The CDR3: CASSPGAGTSYNSPLHF. CDR3 coding DNA: TGTGCCAGCTCACCAGGGGCAGGGACATCCTATAATTCACCCCTCCACTTT.

CDR3 loop: CASSPTSGGPDRTGELFF. Here the CDR3 DNA reads TGTGCCAGCAGCCCTACTAGCGGGGGGCCGGATAGGACCGGGGAGCTGTTTTTT. This chain uses TRBV3-1 (or the pseudogene TRBV3-2) with TRBJ2-2; TRBD2 matches at 12 bases. The V gene end was trimmed by 4 bases and the J gene end by 5 bases; junction bases not matched to a gene: 11. Germline CDR1 LGHDT, CDR2 YNNKEL (reference sequence). The CDR3 spans 18 residues.

The J gene is TRBJ1-3, the V gene TRBV2; 8 bases map to TRBD1. The CDR3 is made up of 15 amino acids. J lost 0 bases, V lost 10 bases, and 8 bases had no gene match. Per germline, CDR1 SNHLY and CDR2 FYNNEI. CDR3: CATGDRQYSGNTIYF. The CDR3 coding sequence is TGTGCCACCGGGGACAGGCAGTACTCTGGAAACACCATATATTTT.

A few counts support this clone. J is TRBJ1-5 and V is TRBV19; weak D call: TRBD1 (5 bases). V was pared by 5 bases and J by 0 bases, with 14 bases between. The CDR3 consists of 16 residues. Germline lookup yields CDR1 LNHDA and CDR2 SQIVND (reference sequence). CDR3 sequence reads: CASSAGTEGSNQPQHF. The CDR3 DNA sequence: TGTGCCAGTAGTGCAGGGACGGAGGGTAGCAATCAGCCCCAGCATTTT.

This clone was observed a handful of times. The chain joins TRBV5-5 to TRBJ1-1, with a tentative D call TRBD1 (6 bases). CDR3 length: 16 residues. Trimming pared 4 bases from V and 0 bases from J, leaving 16 bases between. Germline CDR1 and CDR2: SGHKS and YYEKEE (reference sequence). Here the CDR3 reads CASSATRTVMNTEAFF. CDR3 nucleotides: TGTGCCAGCAGCGCAACCCGGACAGTCATGAACACTGAAGCTTTCTTT.